This TCR beta chain was retrieved from a study of vaccination and CD4 T cells after COVID-19. Turning to the study itself: The study collected post-vaccine samples a median about 73 days after dose two, with a range of 14 to 241. Controls used CEFX viral epitopes (positive), HIV-1 Nef peptides (negative), or no peptide. Overall study findings and caveats: It was observed that, in convalescent patients, a median about 90% of reactive clones arose only post-vaccination.

Treatment described: roughly ten-day PBMC culture with coronavirus spike peptide pools or control peptides (ViraFEST assay). Expanded clonotypes were found by TCR sequencing after peptide-pool stimulation (ViraFEST). This clonotype appeared a few times. Its cognate antigen is unknown. The CDR3 is made up of 15 amino acids. Germline V gives CDR1 LNHDA, CDR2 SQIVND (reference sequence). Germline trimming cut 7 bases from V and 2 bases from J; bases unmatched to any gene: 4. The study sequenced cultured CD4+ T cell DNA using the Oncomine TCR Beta short-read assay. TCRdb recomputed calls from the PCR reads with MiXCR, one row per CDR3 protein. The sample lists about 23,000 distinct CDR3 sequences, over 60% occurring once.

The chain combines TRBV19 with TRBJ1-6; 8 bases align to TRBD1. This specimen was CD4+ T cells from blood, cultured in vitro, taken after SARS-CoV-2 vaccination. This clonotype originated in a human donor who received a COVID-19 vaccine. CDR3 sequence: CASKDRVAYNSPLHF. The CDR3 coding sequence is TGTGCCAGTAAGGACAGGGTGGCCTATAATTCACCCCTCCACTTT.